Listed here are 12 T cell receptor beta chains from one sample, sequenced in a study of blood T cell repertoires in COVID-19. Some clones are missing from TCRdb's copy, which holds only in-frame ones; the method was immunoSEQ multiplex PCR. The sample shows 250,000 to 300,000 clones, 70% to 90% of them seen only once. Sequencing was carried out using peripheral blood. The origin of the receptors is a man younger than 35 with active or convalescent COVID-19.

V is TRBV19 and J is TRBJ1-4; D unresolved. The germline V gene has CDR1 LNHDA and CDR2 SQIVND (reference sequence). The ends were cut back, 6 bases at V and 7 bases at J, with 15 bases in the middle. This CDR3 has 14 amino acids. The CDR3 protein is CASSRLDGGEKLFF. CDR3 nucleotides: TGTGCCAGTAGCCGTCTGGATGGCGGTGAAAAACTGTTTTTT.

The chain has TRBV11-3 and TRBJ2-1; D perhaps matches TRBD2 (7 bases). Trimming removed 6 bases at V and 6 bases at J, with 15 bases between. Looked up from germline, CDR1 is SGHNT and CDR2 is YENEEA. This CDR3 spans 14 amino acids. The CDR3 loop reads CASSTGRGSNEQFF. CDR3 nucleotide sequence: TGTGCCAGCAGTACAGGGAGGGGGAGCAATGAGCAGTTCTTC.

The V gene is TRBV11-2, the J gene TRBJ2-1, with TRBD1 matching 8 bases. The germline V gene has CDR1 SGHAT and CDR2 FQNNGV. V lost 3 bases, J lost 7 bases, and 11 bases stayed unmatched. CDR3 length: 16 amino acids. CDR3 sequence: CASSFILQGAVNEQFF. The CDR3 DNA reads TGTGCCAGCAGCTTTATCCTCCAGGGGGCTGTTAATGAGCAGTTCTTC.

CDR3 nucleotides: TGCGCCAGCAGCTTGCGGACCGGTATAGGGGACGAGCAGTACTTC. Its protein is CASSLRTGIGDEQYF. The J gene is TRBJ2-7, the V gene TRBV5-1; a possible D gene is TRBD1 (5 bases). Looked up from germline, CDR1 is SGHRS and CDR2 is YFSETQ. The ends were cut back, 1 base at V and 5 bases at J, with 16 bases in the middle. CDR3 length equals 15 residues.

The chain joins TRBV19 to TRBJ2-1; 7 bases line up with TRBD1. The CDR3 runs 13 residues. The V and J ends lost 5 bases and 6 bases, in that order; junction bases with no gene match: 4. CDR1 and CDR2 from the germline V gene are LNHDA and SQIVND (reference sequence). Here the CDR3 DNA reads TGTGCCAGTAGTGCCGCAGGGGGCAATGAGCAGTTCTTC. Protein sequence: CASSAAGGNEQFF.

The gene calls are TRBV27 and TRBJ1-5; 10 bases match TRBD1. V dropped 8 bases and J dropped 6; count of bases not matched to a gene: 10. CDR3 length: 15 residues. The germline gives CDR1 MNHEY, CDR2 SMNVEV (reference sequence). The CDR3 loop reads CASGNRQGASQPQHF. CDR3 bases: TGTGCCAGCGGAAACCGACAGGGGGCTAGTCAGCCCCAGCATTTT.

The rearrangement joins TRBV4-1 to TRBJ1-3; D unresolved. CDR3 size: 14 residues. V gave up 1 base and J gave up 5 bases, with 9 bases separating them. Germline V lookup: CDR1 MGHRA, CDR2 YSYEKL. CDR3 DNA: TGCGCCAGCAGCCAAGGGGTGAGGAGAAACACCATATATTTT. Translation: CASSQGVRRNTIYF.

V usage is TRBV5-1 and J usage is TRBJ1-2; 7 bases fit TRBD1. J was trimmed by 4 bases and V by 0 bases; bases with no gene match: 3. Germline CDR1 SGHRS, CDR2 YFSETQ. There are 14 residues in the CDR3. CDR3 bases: TGCGCCAGCAGCTTGGGACAGGGAACCTATGGCTACACCTTC. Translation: CASSLGQGTYGYTF.

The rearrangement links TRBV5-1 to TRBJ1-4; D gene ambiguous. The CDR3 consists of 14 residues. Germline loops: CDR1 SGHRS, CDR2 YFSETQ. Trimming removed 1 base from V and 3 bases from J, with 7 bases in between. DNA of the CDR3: TGCGCCAGCAGCTTGCAGCGGCCTAATGAAAAACTGTTTTTT. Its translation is CASSLQRPNEKLFF.

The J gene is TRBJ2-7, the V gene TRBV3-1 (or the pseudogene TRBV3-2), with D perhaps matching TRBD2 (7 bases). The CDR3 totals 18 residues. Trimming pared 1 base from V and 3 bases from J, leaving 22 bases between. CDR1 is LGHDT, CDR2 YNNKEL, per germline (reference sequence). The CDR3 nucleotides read TGTGCCAGCAGCCAAGCGCCGGGGAGGGGAGGGGGTAACTACGAGCAGTACTTC. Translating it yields CASSQAPGRGGGNYEQYF.

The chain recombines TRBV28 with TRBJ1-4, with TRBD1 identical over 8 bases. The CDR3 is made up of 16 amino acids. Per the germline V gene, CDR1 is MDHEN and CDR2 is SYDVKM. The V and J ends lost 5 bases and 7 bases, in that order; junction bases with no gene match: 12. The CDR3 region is CASSNSDRALGEKLFF. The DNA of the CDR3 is TGTGCCAGCAGTAATTCGGACAGGGCGTTAGGTGAAAAACTGTTTTTT.

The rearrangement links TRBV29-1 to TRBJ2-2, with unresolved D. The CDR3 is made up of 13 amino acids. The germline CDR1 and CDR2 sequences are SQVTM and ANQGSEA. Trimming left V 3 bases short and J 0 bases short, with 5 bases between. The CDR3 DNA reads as TGCAGCGTTGACAGAACGAACACCGGGGAGCTGTTTTTT. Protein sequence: CSVDRTNTGELFF.